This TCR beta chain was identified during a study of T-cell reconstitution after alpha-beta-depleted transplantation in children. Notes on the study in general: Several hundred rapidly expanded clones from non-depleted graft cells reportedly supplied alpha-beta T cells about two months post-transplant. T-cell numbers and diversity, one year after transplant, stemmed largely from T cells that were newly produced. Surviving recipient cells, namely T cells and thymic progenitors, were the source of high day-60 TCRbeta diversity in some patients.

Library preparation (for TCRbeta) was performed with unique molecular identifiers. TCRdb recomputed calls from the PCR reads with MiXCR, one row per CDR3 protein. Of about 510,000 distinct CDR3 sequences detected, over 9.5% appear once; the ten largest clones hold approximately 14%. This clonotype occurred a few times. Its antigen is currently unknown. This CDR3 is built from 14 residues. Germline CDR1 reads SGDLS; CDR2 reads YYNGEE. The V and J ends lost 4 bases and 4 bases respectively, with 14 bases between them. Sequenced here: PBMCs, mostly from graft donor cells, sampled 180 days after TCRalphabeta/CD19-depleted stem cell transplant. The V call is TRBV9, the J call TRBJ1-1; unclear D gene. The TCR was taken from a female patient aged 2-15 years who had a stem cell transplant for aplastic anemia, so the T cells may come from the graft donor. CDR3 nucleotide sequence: TGTGCCAGCAGCCCAAGAGACCGCCTCACTGAAGCTTTCTTT. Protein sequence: CASSPRDRLTEAFF.